A single sample gave rise to the 26 T cell receptor beta chains below, sequenced in a study of control samples from healthy donors and cancer patients. The assay was immunoSEQ multiplex PCR, and TCRdb's table has in-frame clones only and misses some. The sample records 30,000 to 40,000 clones, 90% to 95% being singletons. The sample comprised PBMCs. The receptors stem from a man aged 35 to 55 with colorectal cancer.

This clone was seen a single time. This chain joins TRBV7-3 and TRBJ2-1; 8 bases fit TRBD2. This CDR3 spans 13 amino acids. Germline assignment: CDR1 SGHTA and CDR2 FQGTGA. Unmatched junction bases numbered 9, after V lost 8 bases and J lost 9 bases. Here the CDR3 DNA reads TGTGCCAGCTTTAAGCGGGGGCTCGGTGAGCAGTTCTTC. Translating it yields CASFKRGLGEQFF.

The CDR3, as DNA: TGTGCCAGCAGCTTAATCCCCTTGGAAAGAAACACCATATATTTT. Its translation: CASSLIPLERNTIYF. This chain joins TRBV7-3 and TRBJ1-3; D gene uncertain. Trimming cost V 1 base and J 5 bases, with 12 bases left between them. The CDR3 is made up of 15 amino acids. Germline values: CDR1 SGHTA, CDR2 FQGTGA.

The genes are TRBV15 and TRBJ1-2; D unclear. Between the trimmed V and J ends, which lost 0 bases and 7 bases, there was a span of 9 bases. This CDR3 comprises 13 residues. Germline V lookup: CDR1 LNHNV, CDR2 YYDKDF (reference sequence). The CDR3 DNA follows: TGTGCCACCAGCAGAGATGCGATAGGTGGCTACACCTTC. Residues: CATSRDAIGGYTF.

The table lists this clone with a count of one. The chain is built from TRBV6-5 and TRBJ1-2; weak D call: TRBD1 (5 bases). The CDR3 spans 14 residues. In germline, CDR1 is MNHEY, CDR2 SVGAGI. Deletions cut 9 bases from V and 4 bases from J, with 18 bases between. The CDR3 spells CASNPGTSGYGYTF. CDR3 DNA: TGTGCCAGTAATCCAGGGACGTCTGGCTATGGCTACACCTTC.

The chain combines TRBV30 with TRBJ2-6, with a weak D call TRBD1 (5 bases). This CDR3 region has 15 residues. V was shortened by 3 bases and J by 0 bases, with 9 bases between the two germline ends. Germline CDR1 is GTSNPN and CDR2 is SVGIG (reference sequence). The CDR3 spells CAWSADNSGANVLTF. DNA for the CDR3: TGTGCCTGGAGCGCGGACAACTCTGGGGCCAACGTCCTGACTTTC. Drawing the rest from reference TRBV30 and TRBJ2-6, the complete variable domain is SQTIHQWPATLVQPVGSPLSLECTVEGTSNPNLYWYRQAAGRGLQLLFYSVGIGQISSEVPQNLSASRPQDRQFILSSKKLLLSDSGFYLCAWSADNSGANVLTFGAGSRLTVL.

J is TRBJ2-7 and V is TRBV5-1; D possibly corresponds to TRBD2 (5 bases). The CDR3 spans 17 residues. Trimming stripped 2 bases from V and 0 bases from J, with 18 bases between. CDR1 is SGHRS and CDR2 is YFSETQ in the germline V gene. CDR3 amino acids: CASSLILSGGSSYEQYF. DNA of the CDR3: TGCGCCAGCAGCTTAATTCTTTCCGGTGGGAGCTCCTACGAGCAGTACTTC. Using reference TRBV5-1 and TRBJ2-7 for the parts outside the CDR3, the full variable domain is KAGVTQTPRYLIKTRGQQVTLSCSPISGHRSVSWYQQTPGQGLQFLFEYFSETQRNKGNFPGRFSGRQFSNSRSEMNVSTLELGDSALYLCASSLILSGGSSYEQYFGPGTRLTVT.

This clone was observed a single time. This sequence joins TRBV27 and TRBJ2-1, with D possibly TRBD2 on 6 matching bases. V lost 3 bases and J 8 bases, leaving 11 bases between the germline ends. There are 13 residues in the CDR3. The V gene's germline CDR1 is MNHEY and CDR2 SMNVEV (reference sequence). CDR3 coding DNA: TGTGCCAGCAGTTTGGTGGGGGAGGATGAGCAGTTCTTC. Amino acids: CASSLVGEDEQFF.

The chain couples TRBV6-5 to TRBJ1-2; D remains unclear. Germline lookup yields CDR1 MNHEY and CDR2 SVGAGI. Trimming left V 1 base short and J 2 bases short, with 11 bases between. The CDR3 contains 15 residues. The DNA of the CDR3 is TGTGCCAGCAGTTACTGGCCAGGCGGAAACTATGGCTACACCTTC. Translation: CASSYWPGGNYGYTF.

The genes are TRBV15 and TRBJ1-1, with D uncertain. CDR3 size: 12 residues. Trimming cost V 5 bases and J 7 bases, with 11 bases left between them. CDR1 is LNHNV, CDR2 YYDKDF, per germline (reference sequence). The CDR3 nucleotides are TGTGCCACCAGCCACCCCCGAGGTGAAGCTTTCTTT. Translation: CATSHPRGEAFF.

This clone was counted a single time. The rearrangement uses TRBV9 and TRBJ2-1; no reliable D call. The CDR3 length is 12 residues. V was trimmed by 7 bases and J by 6 bases, leaving 11 bases between them. Germline values: CDR1 SGDLS, CDR2 YYNGEE. The chain's CDR3 is CASQRERNEQFF. The CDR3 DNA reads as TGTGCCAGCCAGCGTGAGCGCAATGAGCAGTTCTTC.

The chain joins TRBV4-3 to TRBJ1-1; TRBD1 is a possible D gene (6 bases). This CDR3 is built from 14 residues. Germline loops: CDR1 LGHNA, CDR2 YSLEER. Deletions cut 4 bases from V and 2 bases from J, with 11 bases between. The DNA of the CDR3 is TGCGCCAGCAGCCGGACGACAGGAAACACTGAAGCTTTCTTT. Translating it yields CASSRTTGNTEAFF.

This clone showed up just a few times. This chain links TRBV4-3 with TRBJ1-2; D ambiguous. Germline V lookup: CDR1 LGHNA, CDR2 YSLEER. V dropped 4 bases and J dropped 4 bases, with 10 bases sitting between them. The CDR3 contains 13 residues. The DNA for the CDR3 is TGCGCCAGCAGCCCGACGCTTTTCTATGGCTACACCTTC. It specifies CASSPTLFYGYTF.

CDR3 coding DNA: TGTGCCAGCAGCGTAGCGGGACTAGCGGGGGGGCAAGATACGCAGTATTTT. Residues: CASSVAGLAGGQDTQYF. V usage is TRBV9 and J usage is TRBJ2-3; 16 positions agree with TRBD2. Germline CDR1 reads SGDLS; CDR2 reads YYNGEE. The CDR3 totals 17 residues. After removal of 0 bases from V and 5 bases from J, the junction contained 3 bases not matched to a gene.

This clone occurred once. This rearrangement joins TRBV21-1 to TRBJ1-4; TRBD1, as called in the table, went unchecked against the DNA. TRBV21-1 is a recognized pseudogene. The CDR3 is 18 residues long. Here the CDR3 DNA reads TGTGCCAGCAGCAAAGGGGTGGGCCCGACAGGGTTTAATGAAAAACTGTTTTTT. Protein: CASSKGVGPTGFNEKLFF.

The chain employs TRBV6-5 and TRBJ2-7, with D uncertain. Germline V lookup: CDR1 MNHEY, CDR2 SVGAGI. There are 13 residues in the CDR3. Trimming took 8 bases from V and 2 from J, leaving 13 bases between them. The CDR3 sequence: CASVRKAPYEQYF. Here the CDR3 DNA reads TGTGCCAGCGTGCGGAAGGCCCCCTACGAGCAGTACTTC.

The chain joins TRBV11-1 to TRBJ2-5; TRBD2 matches 7 bases. Germline V CDR1 and CDR2: SGHAT, FQDESV (reference sequence). The junction had 10 bases not matched to a gene; V was cut back by 5 bases and J by 1 base. CDR3 size: 16 residues. For the CDR3, the DNA is TGTGCCAGCAGCCCCGGTCGGACTAGTCTCCAAGAGACCCAGTACTTC. Its protein product is CASSPGRTSLQETQYF.

The V gene is TRBV21-1, the J gene TRBJ1-3. TRBV21-1 is given as a pseudogene. This CDR3 region has 11 residues. CDR3 DNA: TGTGCCAGCGCGCCACCCCGGACCATATATTTT. Its translation: CASAPPRTIYF.

This chain uses TRBV10-3 with TRBJ2-3, with D perhaps TRBD1 or TRBD2 (6 bases each). The CDR3 spans 16 residues. V lost 8 bases, J lost 0 bases, and 18 bases lay in between. Germline-derived CDR1 and CDR2 are ENHRY and SYGVKD. The CDR3 here is CAISEGGGVSTDTQYF. The DNA of the CDR3 is TGTGCCATCTCTGAGGGGGGCGGGGTGAGCACAGATACGCAGTATTTT.

This clone was seen a single time. This sequence joins TRBV7-7 and TRBJ2-1; 10 positions match TRBD2. Germline values: CDR1 SSHAT, CDR2 FNYEAQ (reference sequence). CDR3 length equals 14 residues. V dropped 5 bases and J dropped 5; count of bases not matched to a gene: 3. CDR3 sequence reads: CASSPGLANNEQFF. The CDR3 DNA reads as TGTGCCAGCAGCCCGGGACTAGCGAACAATGAGCAGTTCTTC.

This clone has a handful of counts. The chain employs TRBV7-2 and TRBJ2-7; weak D call: TRBD1 (6 bases). Trimming left V 4 bases short and J 5 bases short, with 15 bases between. Germline assignment: CDR1 SGHTA and CDR2 FQGNSA. This CDR3 region has 14 residues. The CDR3 sequence: CASSSRTGFDEQYF. The CDR3, as DNA: TGTGCCAGCAGCTCCCGCACAGGGTTCGACGAGCAGTACTTC.

V gene TRBV2 combines with J gene TRBJ1-1, with D uncertain. Trimming cost V 3 bases and J 0 bases, with 8 bases left between them. Germline CDR1 SNHLY, CDR2 FYNNEI. The CDR3 has 14 amino acids. The CDR3 DNA reads as TGTGCCAGCAGTGATGAGCGCTTGAACACTGAAGCTTTCTTT. Its protein product is CASSDERLNTEAFF.

The chain recombines TRBV5-1 with TRBJ2-2; the match to TRBD1 covers 8 bases. There are 15 residues in the CDR3. Unmatched junction bases numbered 4, after V lost 6 bases and J lost 0 bases. CDR1 SGHRS and CDR2 YFSETQ come from the germline V gene. DNA of the CDR3: TGCGCCAGCAAACAGGGGGTTTCGAACACCGGGGAGCTGTTTTTT. Translating it yields CASKQGVSNTGELFF.

Concerning this clone: The same CDR3 is also encoded by other DNA sequences in this sample. The V and J genes are TRBV30 and TRBJ1-1; D is undetermined. V dropped 3 bases and J dropped 2 bases, with 13 bases sitting between them. CDR3 length equals 14 residues. Germline V gene lookup returns CDR1 GTSNPN and CDR2 SVGIG (reference sequence). The CDR3 DNA follows: TGTGCCTGGAGCTACGGTGGGAGAAACACTGAAGCTTTCTTT. Encoded protein: CAWSYGGRNTEAFF.

The chain uses TRBV6-5 and TRBJ1-1; D is perhaps TRBD1 (6 bases). Germline V CDR1 and CDR2: MNHEY, SVGAGI. This CDR3 contains 12 residues. The ends were cut back, 10 bases at V and 5 bases at J, with 14 bases in the middle. Written as DNA, the CDR3 is TGTGCCACCGTACAGGGTTGGACTGAAGCTTTCTTT. Translation gives CATVQGWTEAFF.

The table lists this clone with a count of one. The chain recombines TRBV5-4 with TRBJ2-5; D perhaps matches TRBD2 (6 bases). The ends were cut back, 3 bases at V and 4 bases at J, with 16 bases in the middle. This CDR3 is 15 amino acids long. From germline, CDR1 is SGHNT and CDR2 YYREEE (reference sequence). DNA for the CDR3: TGTGCCAGCAGCTCCGGGACTTCCCACGGAGAGACCCAGTACTTC. Protein sequence: CASSSGTSHGETQYF.

The chain has TRBV10-2 and TRBJ2-3; D perhaps matches TRBD1 (5 bases). Trimming shortened V by 7 bases and J by 3 bases, and 17 bases separated the two germline ends. The V gene's germline CDR1 is WSHSY and CDR2 SAAADI. This CDR3 has 15 amino acids. The CDR3 region is CASNEPGRLTDTQYF. DNA of the CDR3: TGCGCCAGCAACGAACCAGGGCGGTTAACAGATACGCAGTATTTT.